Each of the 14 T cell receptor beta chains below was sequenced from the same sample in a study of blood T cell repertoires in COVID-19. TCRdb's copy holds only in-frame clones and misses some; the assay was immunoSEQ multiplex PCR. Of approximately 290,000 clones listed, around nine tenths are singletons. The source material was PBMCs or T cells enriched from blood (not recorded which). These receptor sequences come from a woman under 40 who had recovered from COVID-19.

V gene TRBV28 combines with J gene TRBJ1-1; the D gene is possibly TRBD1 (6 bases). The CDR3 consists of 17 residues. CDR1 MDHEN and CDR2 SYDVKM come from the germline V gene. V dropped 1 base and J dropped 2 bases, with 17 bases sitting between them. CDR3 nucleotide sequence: TGTGCCAGCAGTTTATCCAGGGGCCGGAACATAAACACTGAAGCTTTCTTT. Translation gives CASSLSRGRNINTEAFF.

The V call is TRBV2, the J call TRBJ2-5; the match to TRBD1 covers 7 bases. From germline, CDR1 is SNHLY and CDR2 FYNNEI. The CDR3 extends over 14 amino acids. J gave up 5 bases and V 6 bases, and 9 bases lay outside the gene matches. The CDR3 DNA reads TGTGCCAGCAGCCCAGGACAGGCTCCGGAGACCCAGTACTTC. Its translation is CASSPGQAPETQYF.

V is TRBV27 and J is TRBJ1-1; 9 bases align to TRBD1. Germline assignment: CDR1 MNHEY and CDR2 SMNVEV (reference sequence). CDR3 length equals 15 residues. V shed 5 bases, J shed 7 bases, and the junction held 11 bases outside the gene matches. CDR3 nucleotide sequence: TGTGCCAGCAGTACAGGGGGCGCAGATAAGCATGAAGCTTTCTTT. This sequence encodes CASSTGGADKHEAFF.

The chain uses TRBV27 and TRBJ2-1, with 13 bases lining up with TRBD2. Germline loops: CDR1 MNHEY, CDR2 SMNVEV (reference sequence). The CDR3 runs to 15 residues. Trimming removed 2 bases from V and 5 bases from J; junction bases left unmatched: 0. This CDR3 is CASSLGTSGNNEQFF. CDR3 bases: TGTGCCAGCAGTTTAGGGACTAGCGGGAACAATGAGCAGTTCTTC.

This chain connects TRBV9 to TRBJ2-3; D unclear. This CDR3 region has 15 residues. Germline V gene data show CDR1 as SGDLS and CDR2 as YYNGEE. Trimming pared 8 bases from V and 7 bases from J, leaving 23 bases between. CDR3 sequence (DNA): TGTGCCAGTTCTAAGACTGATCGACTGGCAAATACGCAGTATTTT. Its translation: CASSKTDRLANTQYF.

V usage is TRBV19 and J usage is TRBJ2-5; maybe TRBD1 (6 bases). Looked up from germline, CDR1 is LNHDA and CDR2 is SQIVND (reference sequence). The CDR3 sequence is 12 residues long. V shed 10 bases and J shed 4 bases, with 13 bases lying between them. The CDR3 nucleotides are TGTGCCACCCGACGAGGGGGAGAGACCCAGTACTTC. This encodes CATRRGGETQYF.

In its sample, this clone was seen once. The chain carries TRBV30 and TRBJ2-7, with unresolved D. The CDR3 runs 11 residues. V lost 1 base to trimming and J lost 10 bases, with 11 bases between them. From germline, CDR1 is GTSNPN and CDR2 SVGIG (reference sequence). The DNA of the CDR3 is TGTGCCTGGAGTGAGGCAGACACACAGTACTTC. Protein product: CAWSEADTQYF.

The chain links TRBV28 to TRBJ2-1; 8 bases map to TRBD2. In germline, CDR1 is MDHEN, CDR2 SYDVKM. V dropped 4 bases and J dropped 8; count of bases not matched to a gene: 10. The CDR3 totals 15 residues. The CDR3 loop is CASSSPWLAGYEQFF. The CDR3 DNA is TGTGCCAGCAGTTCCCCATGGCTAGCGGGCTATGAGCAGTTCTTC.

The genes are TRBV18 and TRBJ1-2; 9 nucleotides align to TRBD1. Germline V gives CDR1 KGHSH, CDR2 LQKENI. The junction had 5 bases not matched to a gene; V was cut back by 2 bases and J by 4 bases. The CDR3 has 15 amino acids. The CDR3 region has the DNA TGTGCCAGCTCACCAACAGGGGGCAGCGGCTATGGCTACACCTTC. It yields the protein CASSPTGGSGYGYTF.

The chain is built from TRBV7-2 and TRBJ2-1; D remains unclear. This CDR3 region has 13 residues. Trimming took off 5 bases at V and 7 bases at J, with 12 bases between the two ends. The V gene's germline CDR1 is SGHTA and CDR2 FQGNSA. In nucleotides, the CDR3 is TGTGCCAGCAGCCCCCACTTTGTGAATGAGCAGTTCTTC. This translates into CASSPHFVNEQFF.

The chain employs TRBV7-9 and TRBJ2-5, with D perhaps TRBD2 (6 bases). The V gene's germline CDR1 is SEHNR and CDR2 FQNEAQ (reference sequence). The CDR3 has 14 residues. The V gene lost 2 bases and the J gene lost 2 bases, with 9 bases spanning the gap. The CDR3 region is CASSLMAGQETQYF. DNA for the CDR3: TGTGCCAGCAGCTTAATGGCGGGGCAAGAGACCCAGTACTTC.

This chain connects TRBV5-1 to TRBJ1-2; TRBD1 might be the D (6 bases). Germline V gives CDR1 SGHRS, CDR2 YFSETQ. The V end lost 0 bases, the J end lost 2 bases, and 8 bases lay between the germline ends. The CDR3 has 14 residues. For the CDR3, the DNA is TGCGCCAGCAGCTTGGGACAGGAAAACTATGGCTACACCTTC. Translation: CASSLGQENYGYTF.

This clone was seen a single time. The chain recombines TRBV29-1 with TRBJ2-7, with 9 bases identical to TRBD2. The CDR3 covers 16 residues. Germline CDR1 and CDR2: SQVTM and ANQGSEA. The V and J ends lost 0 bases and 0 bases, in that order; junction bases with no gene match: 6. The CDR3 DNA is TGCAGCGTTGAAGACCCTTATAGCGGGAGCTCCTACGAGCAGTACTTC. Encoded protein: CSVEDPYSGSSYEQYF.

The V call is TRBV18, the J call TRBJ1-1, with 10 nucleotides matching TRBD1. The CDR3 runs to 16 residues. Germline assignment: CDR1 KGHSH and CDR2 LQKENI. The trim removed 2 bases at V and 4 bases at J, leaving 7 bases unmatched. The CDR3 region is CASSPTQTGGFTEAFF. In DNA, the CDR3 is TGTGCCAGCTCACCAACACAGACAGGGGGCTTCACTGAAGCTTTCTTT.